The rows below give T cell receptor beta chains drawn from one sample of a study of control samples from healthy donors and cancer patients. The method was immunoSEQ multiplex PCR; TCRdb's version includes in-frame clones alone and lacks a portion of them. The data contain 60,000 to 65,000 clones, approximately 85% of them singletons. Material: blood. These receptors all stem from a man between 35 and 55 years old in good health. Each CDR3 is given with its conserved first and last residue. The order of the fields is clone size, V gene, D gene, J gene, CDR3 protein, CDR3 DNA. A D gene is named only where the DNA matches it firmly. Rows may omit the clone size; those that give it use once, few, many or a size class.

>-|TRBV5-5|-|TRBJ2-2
CASSLGAGTGELFF
TGTGCCAGCAGCTTGGGGGCGGGCACCGGGGAGCTGTTTTTT
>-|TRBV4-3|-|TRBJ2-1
CASSQDWDEQFF
TGCGCCAGCAGCCAAGATTGGGATGAGCAGTTCTTC
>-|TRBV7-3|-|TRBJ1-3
CASSLTGSGNTIYF
TGTGCCAGCAGCTTAACAGGGTCAGGAAACACCATATATTTT
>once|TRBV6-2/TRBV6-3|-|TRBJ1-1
CASSYSDRSAFF
TGTGCCAGCAGTTACTCGGACCGGTCCGCTTTCTTT
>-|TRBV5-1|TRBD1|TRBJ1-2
CASSLMGQGDSYGYTF
TGCGCCAGCAGCTTGATGGGACAGGGGGATAGCTATGGCTACACCTTC
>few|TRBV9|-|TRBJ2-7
CASSAPRGGVQGTTDEQYF
TGTGCCAGCAGCGCACCCCGCGGCGGTGTACAGGGAACGACGGACGAGCAGTACTTC
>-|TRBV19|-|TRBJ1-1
CASSMAGVNTEAFF
TGTGCCAGTAGTATGGCAGGGGTCAACACTGAAGCTTTCTTT
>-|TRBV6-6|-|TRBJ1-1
CASTWGTEAFF
TGTGCCAGCACCTGGGGGACTGAAGCTTTCTTT
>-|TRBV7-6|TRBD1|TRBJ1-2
CASSLGGGGILDGYTF
TGTGCCAGCAGCTTAGGGGGAGGGGGCATATTAGATGGCTACACCTTC
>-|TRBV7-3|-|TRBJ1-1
CASSNRPNTEAFF
TGTGCCAGCAGTAACAGGCCGAACACTGAAGCTTTCTTT
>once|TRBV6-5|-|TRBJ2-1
CASSYRAGYNEQFF
TGTGCCAGCAGTTACAGGGCGGGCTACAATGAGCAGTTCTTC
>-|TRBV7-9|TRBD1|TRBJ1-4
CASRPNQQGRAEKLFF
TGTGCCAGCAGGCCTAACCAACAGGGGAGGGCTGAAAAACTGTTTTTT
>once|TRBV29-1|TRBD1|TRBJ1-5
CSVRQGEAQPQHF
TGCAGCGTCCGGCAGGGGGAAGCTCAGCCCCAGCATTTT
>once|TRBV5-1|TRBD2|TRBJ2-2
CASIAREGPHTGELFF
TGCGCCAGCATCGCGCGGGAGGGCCCACACACCGGGGAGCTGTTTTTT
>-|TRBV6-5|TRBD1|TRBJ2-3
CASIRDRGRTDTQYF
TGTGCCAGCATTAGGGACAGGGGGCGGACAGATACGCAGTATTTT
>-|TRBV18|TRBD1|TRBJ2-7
CASSLTRDSSYEQYF
TGTGCCAGCTCACTAACCCGGGACAGCTCCTACGAGCAGTACTTC
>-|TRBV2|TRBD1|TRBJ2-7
CASDPRDRGSEQYF
TGTGCCAGCGACCCCCGGGACAGGGGGAGCGAGCAGTACTTC
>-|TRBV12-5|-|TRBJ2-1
CASAERGSSYNEQFF
TGTGCTAGTGCCGAAAGGGGTAGCTCCTACAATGAGCAGTTCTTC
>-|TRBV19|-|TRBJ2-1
CASSASRGVSSYNEQFF
TGTGCCAGTAGTGCCTCCAGGGGGGTAAGCTCCTACAATGAGCAGTTCTTC
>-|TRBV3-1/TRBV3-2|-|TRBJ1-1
CASSPDLGTVPTEAFF
TGTGCCAGCAGCCCCGACCTCGGGACTGTCCCCACTGAAGCTTTCTTT
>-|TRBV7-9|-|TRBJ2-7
CASSLAGDGYEQYF
TGTGCCAGCAGCTTAGCGGGGGACGGCTACGAGCAGTACTTC
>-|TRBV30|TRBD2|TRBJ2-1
CAWSSSGAPPYNEQFF
TGTGCCTGGAGTTCAAGCGGGGCCCCCCCGTACAATGAGCAGTTCTTC
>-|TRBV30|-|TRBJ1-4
CAWSAGFRSNEKLFF
TGTGCCTGGAGTGCCGGGTTCAGGTCTAATGAAAAACTGTTTTTT
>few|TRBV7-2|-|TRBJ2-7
CASSLRGPPYEQYF
TGTGCCAGCAGCTTACGTGGGCCTCCGTACGAGCAGTACTTC
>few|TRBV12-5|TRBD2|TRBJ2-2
CASGLASGGAVTGELFF
TGTGCTAGTGGTTTGGCTAGCGGGGGGGCCGTGACCGGGGAGCTGTTTTTT
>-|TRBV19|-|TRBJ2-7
CASSMPGSHEQYF
TGTGCCAGTAGTATGCCGGGATCCCACGAGCAGTACTTC
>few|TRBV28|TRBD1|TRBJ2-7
CASSLQGTGYRYEQYF
TGTGCCAGCAGTTTACAGGGGACAGGGTATCGCTACGAGCAGTACTTC
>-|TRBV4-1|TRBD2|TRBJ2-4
CASSQVTAGENIQYF
TGCGCCAGCAGCCAAGTAACCGCGGGAGAAAACATTCAGTACTTC
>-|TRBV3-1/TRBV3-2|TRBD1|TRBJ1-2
CASSHGDRGLGYTF
TGTGCCAGCAGCCATGGAGACAGGGGGCTAGGCTACACCTTC
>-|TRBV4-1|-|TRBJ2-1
CASSPRLQVRGDEQFF
TGCGCCAGCAGCCCCCGCCTCCAAGTTCGCGGCGATGAGCAGTTCTTC
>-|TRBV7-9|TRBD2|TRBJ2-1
CASSLDLAGGPDEQFF
TGTGCCAGCAGCTTAGATCTAGCGGGGGGGCCCGATGAGCAGTTCTTC
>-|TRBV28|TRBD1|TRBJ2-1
CASRGQVLSNEQFF
TGTGCCAGCAGGGGACAGGTCTTAAGCAATGAGCAGTTCTTC
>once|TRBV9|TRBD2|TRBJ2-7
CASSVAGGPSEQYF
TGTGCCAGCAGCGTAGCGGGAGGGCCCTCCGAGCAGTACTTC
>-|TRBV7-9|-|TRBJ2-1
CASRSNAGTQIDEQFF
TGTGCCAGCAGGAGTAACGCCGGGACTCAGATCGATGAGCAGTTCTTC
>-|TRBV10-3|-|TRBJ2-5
CAISEPSGTKGRGPSGTQYF
TGTGCCATCAGTGAACCTTCGGGGACGAAGGGACGGGGGCCCTCGGGGACCCAGTACTTC
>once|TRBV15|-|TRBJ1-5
CATSPLQGLSNQPQHF
TGTGCCACCAGCCCACTACAGGGACTTAGCAATCAGCCCCAGCATTTT
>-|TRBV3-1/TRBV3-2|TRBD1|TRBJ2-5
CASSPAGGVKTQYF
TGTGCCAGCAGCCCGGCAGGGGGCGTAAAGACCCAGTACTTC
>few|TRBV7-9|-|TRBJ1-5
CASSARRDQPQHF
TGTGCCAGCAGCGCCAGGAGGGACCAGCCCCAGCATTTT
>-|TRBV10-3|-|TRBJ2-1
CAIHYGARMGNEQFF
TGTGCCATCCACTACGGGGCCAGGATGGGAAATGAGCAGTTCTTC
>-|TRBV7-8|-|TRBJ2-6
CASSIQGSGANVLTF
TGTGCCAGCAGCATACAGGGCTCTGGGGCCAACGTCCTGACTTTC
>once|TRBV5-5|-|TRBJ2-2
CASSWGAGTGELFF
TGTGCCAGCTCCTGGGGGGCTGGCACCGGGGAGCTGTTTTTT
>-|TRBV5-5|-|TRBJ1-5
CASSEGRSNQPQHF
TGTGCCAGCAGCGAGGGTCGGAGCAATCAGCCCCAGCATTTT
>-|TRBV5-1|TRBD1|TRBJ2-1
CASSPGTGTYNEQFF
TGCGCCAGCAGCCCCGGGACAGGAACCTACAATGAGCAGTTCTTC
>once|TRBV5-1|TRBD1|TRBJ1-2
CASSKGQGIGGYTF
TGCGCCAGCAGCAAGGGACAGGGGATCGGCGGCTACACCTTC
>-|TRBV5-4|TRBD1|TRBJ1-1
CASSLATGVGTEAFF
TGTGCCAGCAGCCTGGCGACAGGGGTTGGCACTGAAGCTTTCTTT
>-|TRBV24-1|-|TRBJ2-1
CATSSGGRNEQFF
TGTGCCACCAGTTCCGGGGGAAGGAATGAGCAGTTCTTC
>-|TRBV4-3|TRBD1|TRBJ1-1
CASSHELTGLAEAFF
TGCGCCAGCAGCCACGAGCTGACAGGGTTGGCTGAAGCTTTCTTT
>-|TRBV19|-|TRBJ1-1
CASSIGGAYEAFF
TGTGCCAGTAGTATAGGGGGCGCCTATGAAGCTTTCTTT
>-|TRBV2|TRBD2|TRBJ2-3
CASSERGLAATDTQYF
TGTGCCAGCAGTGAAAGGGGACTAGCTGCAACAGATACGCAGTATTTT
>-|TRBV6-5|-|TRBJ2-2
CASSTGTRTTGELFF
TGTGCCAGCAGCACAGGGACCCGAACCACCGGGGAGCTGTTTTTT
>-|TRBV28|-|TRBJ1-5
CASSTPRDGINQPQHF
TGTGCCAGCAGTACTCCCCGGGACGGAATCAATCAGCCCCAGCATTTT
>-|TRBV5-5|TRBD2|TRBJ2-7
CASSLGVGREVFYEQYF
TGTGCCAGCAGCTTGGGGGTGGGACGGGAGGTTTTCTACGAGCAGTACTTC
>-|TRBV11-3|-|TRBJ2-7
CASSLTGQVYEQYF
TGTGCCAGCAGCTTAACTGGGCAAGTCTACGAGCAGTACTTC
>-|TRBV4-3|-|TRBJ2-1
CASSLLFAEANEQFF
TGCGCCAGCAGTCTACTTTTCGCGGAGGCCAATGAGCAGTTCTTC
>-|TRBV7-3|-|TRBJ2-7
CASSLSRVEHEQYF
TGTGCCAGCAGCTTATCCAGGGTAGAACACGAGCAGTACTTC
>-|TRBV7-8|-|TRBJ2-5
CASILKPSGGQETQYF
TGTGCCAGCATCCTGAAGCCTTCAGGGGGGCAAGAGACCCAGTACTTC
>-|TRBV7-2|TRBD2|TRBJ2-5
CASSQGRAGGETQYF
TGTGCCAGCAGCCAAGGAAGGGCCGGGGGGGAGACCCAGTACTTC